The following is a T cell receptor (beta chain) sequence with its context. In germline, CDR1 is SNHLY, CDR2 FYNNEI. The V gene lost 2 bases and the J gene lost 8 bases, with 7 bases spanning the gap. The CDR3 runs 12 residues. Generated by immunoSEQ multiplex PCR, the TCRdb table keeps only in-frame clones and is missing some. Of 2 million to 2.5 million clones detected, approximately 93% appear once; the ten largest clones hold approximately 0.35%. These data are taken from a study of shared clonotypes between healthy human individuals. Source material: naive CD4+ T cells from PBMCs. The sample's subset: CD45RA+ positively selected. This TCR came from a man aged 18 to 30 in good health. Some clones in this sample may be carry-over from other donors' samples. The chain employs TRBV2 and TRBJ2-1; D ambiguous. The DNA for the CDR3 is TGTGCCAGCAGTGAACGGACCGATGAGCAGTTCTTC. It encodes CASSERTDEQFF.